Listed here is a single TCR beta chain. Other DNA sequences of this sample code for an identical CDR3. Clones were read by immunoSEQ multiplex PCR, and TCRdb kept only the in-frame ones, dropping some. The data contain 160,000 or so clones, around 82% of them seen just once; the ten biggest clones take up 11%. This entry is derived from a study of blood T cell repertoires in COVID-19. V lost 5 bases, J lost 1 base, and 5 bases lay in between. CDR1 LNHDA and CDR2 SQIVND come from the germline V gene (reference sequence). CDR3 length: 12 residues. The sequence was collected from a man aged 55-75 years with active or convalescent COVID-19. Input material: peripheral blood. The chain uses TRBV19 and TRBJ2-5; the D is unclear. The CDR3 loop reads CASSRLQETQYF. The CDR3 DNA reads TGTGCCAGTAGTCGACTCCAAGAGACCCAGTACTTC.